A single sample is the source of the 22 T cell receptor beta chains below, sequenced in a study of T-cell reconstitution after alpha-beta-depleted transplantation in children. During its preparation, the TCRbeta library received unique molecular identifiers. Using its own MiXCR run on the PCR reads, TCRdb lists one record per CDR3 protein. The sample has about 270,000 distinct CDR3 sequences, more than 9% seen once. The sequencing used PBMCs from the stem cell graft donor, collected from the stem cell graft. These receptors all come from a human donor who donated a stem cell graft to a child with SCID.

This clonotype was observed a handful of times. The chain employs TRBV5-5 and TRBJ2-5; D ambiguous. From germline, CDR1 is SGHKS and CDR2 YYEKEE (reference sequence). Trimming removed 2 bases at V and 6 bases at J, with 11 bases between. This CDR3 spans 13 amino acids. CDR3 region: CASSFLGVQTQYF. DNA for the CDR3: TGTGCCAGCAGCTTTTTGGGCGTTCAGACCCAGTACTTC.

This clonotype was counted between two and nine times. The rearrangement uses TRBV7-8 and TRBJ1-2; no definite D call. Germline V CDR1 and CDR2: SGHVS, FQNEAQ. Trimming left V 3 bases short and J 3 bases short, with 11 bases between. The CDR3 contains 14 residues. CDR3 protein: CASSLDLADYGYTF. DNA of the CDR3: TGTGCCAGCAGCTTGGACTTGGCGGACTATGGCTACACCTTC.

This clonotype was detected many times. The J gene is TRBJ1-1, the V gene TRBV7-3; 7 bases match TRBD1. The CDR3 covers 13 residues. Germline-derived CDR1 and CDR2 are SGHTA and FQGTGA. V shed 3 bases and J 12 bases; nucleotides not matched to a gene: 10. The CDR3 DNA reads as TGTGCCAGCAGCTTCGGGACAGAGTCTAGGACTTTCTTT. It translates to CASSFGTESRTFF.

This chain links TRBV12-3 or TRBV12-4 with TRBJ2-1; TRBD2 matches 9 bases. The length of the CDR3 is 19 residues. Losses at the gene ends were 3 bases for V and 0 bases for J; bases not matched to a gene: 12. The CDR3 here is CASSLERGVIPSSYNEQFF. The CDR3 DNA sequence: TGTGCCAGCAGTTTGGAGCGGGGGGTCATACCGAGCTCCTACAATGAGCAGTTCTTC.

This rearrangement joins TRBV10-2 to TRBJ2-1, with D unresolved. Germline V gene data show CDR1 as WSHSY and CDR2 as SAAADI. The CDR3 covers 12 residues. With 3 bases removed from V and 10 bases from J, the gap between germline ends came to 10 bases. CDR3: CASSEYVGEQFF. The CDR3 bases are TGCGCCAGCAGTGAATACGTTGGGGAGCAGTTCTTC.

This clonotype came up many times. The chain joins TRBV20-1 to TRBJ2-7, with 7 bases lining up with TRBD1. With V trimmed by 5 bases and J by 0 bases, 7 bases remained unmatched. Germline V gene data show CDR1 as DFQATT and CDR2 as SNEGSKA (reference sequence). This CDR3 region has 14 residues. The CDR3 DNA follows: TGCAGTGCTTATGGACAGGCGAGCTCCTACGAGCAGTACTTC. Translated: CSAYGQASSYEQYF.

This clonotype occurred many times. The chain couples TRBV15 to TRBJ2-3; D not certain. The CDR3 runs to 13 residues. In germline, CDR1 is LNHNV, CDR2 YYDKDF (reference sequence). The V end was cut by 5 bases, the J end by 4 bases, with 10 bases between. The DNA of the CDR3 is TGTGCCACCAGCGGGAATACAGCAGATACGCAGTATTTT. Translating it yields CATSGNTADTQYF.

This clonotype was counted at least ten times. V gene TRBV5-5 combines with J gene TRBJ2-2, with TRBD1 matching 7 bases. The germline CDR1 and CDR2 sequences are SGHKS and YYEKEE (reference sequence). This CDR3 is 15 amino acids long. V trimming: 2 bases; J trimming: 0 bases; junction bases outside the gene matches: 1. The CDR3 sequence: CASSFDRANTGELFF. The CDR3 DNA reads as TGTGCCAGCAGCTTTGACAGGGCGAACACCGGGGAGCTGTTTTTT.

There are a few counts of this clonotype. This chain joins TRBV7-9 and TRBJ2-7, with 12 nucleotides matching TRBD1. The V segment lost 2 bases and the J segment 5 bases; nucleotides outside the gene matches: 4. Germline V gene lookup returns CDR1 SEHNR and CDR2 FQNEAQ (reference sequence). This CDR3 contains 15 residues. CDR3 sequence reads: CASSLWGQGADEQYF. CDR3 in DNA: TGTGCCAGCAGCTTATGGGGACAGGGGGCGGACGAGCAGTACTTC. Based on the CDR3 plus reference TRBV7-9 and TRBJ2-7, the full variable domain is DTGVSQNPRHKITKRGQNVTFRCDPISEHNRLYWYRQTLGQGPEFLTYFQNEAQLEKSRLLSDRFSAERPKGSFSTLEIQRTEQGDSAMYLCASSLWGQGADEQYFGPGTRLTVT.

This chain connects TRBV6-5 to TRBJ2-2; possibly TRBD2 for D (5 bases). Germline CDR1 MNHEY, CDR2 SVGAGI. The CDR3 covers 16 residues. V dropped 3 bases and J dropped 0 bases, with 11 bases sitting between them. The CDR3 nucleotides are TGTGCCAGCAGTTATTGGAGGCGTGCGAACACCGGGGAGCTGTTTTTT. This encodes CASSYWRRANTGELFF.

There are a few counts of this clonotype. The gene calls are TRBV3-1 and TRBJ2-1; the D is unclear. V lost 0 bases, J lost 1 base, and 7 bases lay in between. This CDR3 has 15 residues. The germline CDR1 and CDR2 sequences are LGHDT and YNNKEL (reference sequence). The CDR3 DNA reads TGTGCCAGCAGCCAAGAGGGGATTTCCTACAATGAGCAGTTCTTC. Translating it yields CASSQEGISYNEQFF.

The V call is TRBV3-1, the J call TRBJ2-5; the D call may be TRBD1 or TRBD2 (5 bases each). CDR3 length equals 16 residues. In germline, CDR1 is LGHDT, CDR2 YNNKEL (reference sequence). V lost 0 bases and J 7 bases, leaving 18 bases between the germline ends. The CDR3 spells CASSQESLGVWGTQYF. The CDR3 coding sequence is TGTGCCAGCAGCCAAGAGAGTCTGGGGGTTTGGGGGACCCAGTACTTC.

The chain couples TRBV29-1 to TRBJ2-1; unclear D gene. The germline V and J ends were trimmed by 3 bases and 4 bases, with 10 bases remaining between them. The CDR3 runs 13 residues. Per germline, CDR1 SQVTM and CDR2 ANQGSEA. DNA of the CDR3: TGCAGCGTTGATCGGCAGGTTTACAATGAGCAGTTCTTC. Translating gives CSVDRQVYNEQFF.

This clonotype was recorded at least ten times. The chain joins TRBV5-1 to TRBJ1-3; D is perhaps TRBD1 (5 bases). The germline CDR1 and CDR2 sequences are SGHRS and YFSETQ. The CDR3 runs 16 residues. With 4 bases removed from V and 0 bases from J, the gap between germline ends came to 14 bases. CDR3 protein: CASSIRDGVSGNTIYF. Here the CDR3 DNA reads TGCGCCAGCAGCATCCGGGACGGGGTCTCTGGAAACACCATATATTTT.

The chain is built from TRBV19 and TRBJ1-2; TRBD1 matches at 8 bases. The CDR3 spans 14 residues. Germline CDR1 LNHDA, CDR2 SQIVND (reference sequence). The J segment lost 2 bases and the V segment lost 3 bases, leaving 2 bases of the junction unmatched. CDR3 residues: CASSIPGGNYGYTF. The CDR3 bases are TGTGCCAGTAGTATCCCAGGGGGCAACTATGGCTACACCTTC.

Here the CDR3 reads CASSLGPRTYEQYF. The CDR3 DNA follows: TGTGCCAGCAGCTTGGGACCCCGAACCTACGAGCAGTACTTC. The chain joins TRBV7-9 to TRBJ2-7, with D perhaps given as TRBD1 or TRBD2 (5 bases each). CDR1 and CDR2 from the germline V gene are SEHNR and FQNEAQ (reference sequence). Trimming shortened V by 3 bases and J by 2 bases, and 11 bases separated the two germline ends. The CDR3 totals 14 residues.

In nucleotides, the CDR3 is TGTGCCAGCAGCAGCAATAGAGATAACTATGGCTACACCTTC. Translating it yields CASSSNRDNYGYTF. The chain uses TRBV7-9 and TRBJ1-2; the D is unclear. Trimming removed 5 bases at V and 1 base at J, with 11 bases between. This CDR3 region has 14 residues. The V gene's germline CDR1 is SEHNR and CDR2 FQNEAQ (reference sequence).

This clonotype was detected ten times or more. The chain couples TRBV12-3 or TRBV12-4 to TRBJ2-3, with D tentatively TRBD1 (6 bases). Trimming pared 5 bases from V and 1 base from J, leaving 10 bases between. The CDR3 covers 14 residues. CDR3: CASSPYRGTDTQYF. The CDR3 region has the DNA TGTGCCAGCAGTCCGTACAGGGGCACAGATACGCAGTATTTT.

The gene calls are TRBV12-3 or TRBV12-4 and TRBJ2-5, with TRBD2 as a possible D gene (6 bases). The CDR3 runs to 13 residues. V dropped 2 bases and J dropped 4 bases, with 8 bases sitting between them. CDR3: CASSLNGRETQYF. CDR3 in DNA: TGTGCCAGCAGTTTAAACGGGAGAGAGACCCAGTACTTC.

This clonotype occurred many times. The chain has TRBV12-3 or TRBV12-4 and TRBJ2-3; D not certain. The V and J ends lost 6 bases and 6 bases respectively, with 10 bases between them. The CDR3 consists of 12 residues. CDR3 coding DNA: TGTGCCAGCAGAGGCCGTGCGGATACGCAGTATTTT. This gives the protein CASRGRADTQYF.

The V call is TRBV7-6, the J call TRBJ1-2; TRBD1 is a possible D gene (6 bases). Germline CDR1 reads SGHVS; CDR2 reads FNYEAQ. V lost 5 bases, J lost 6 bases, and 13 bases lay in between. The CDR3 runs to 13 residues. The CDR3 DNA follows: TGTGCCAGCAGCCTGGCGGAGGGGGATGGCTACACCTTC. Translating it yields CASSLAEGDGYTF.

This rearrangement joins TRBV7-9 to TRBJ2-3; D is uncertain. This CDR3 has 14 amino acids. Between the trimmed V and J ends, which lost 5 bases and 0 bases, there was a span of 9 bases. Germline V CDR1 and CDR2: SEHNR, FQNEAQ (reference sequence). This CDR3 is CASSTRTSTDTQYF. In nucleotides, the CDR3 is TGTGCCAGCAGCACTCGGACCAGCACAGATACGCAGTATTTT.